This T cell receptor (beta chain) was identified in a study of blood T cell repertoires in COVID-19. The germline V gene has CDR1 MDHEN and CDR2 SYDVKM. The trim removed 3 bases at V and 1 base at J, leaving 8 bases unmatched. The CDR3 runs to 18 residues. This clone was seen a single time. In the authors' methods: Estimates of nucleated cell counts were drawn from the amplification of reference gene primers. Generated by immunoSEQ multiplex PCR, the TCRdb table keeps only in-frame clones and is missing some. D and trimming were read from the DNA, whereas the V and J calls and clone size are those reported in that table. The sample consists of 300,000 or so clones, 90% of them appearing once. In Cohort 3, a recovered donor had either two negative PCRs, clearance, or symptom resolution.

Source material: PBMCs or T cells enriched from blood (not recorded which). V is TRBV28 and J is TRBJ2-6, with 8 bases lining up with TRBD1. This TCR was recovered from a woman under 40 who had recovered from COVID-19. The CDR3 region is CASSLQGARVSGANVLTF. In DNA form, the CDR3 reads TGTGCCAGCAGTTTGCAGGGGGCGCGGGTTTCTGGGGCCAACGTCCTGACTTTC.